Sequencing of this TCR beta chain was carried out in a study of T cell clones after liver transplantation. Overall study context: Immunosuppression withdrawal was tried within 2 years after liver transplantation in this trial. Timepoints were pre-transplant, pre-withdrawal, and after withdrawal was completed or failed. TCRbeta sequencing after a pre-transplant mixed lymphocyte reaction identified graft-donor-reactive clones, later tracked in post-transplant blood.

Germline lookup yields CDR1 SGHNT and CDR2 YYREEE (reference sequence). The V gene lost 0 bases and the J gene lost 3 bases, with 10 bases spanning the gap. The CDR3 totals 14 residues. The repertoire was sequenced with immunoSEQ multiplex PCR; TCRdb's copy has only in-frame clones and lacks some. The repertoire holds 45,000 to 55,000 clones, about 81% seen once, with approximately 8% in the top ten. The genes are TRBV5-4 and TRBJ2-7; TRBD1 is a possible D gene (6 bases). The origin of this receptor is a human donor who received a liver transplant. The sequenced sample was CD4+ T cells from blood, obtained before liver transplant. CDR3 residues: CASSLAAGDYEQYF. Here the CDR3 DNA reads TGTGCCAGCAGCTTGGCTGCAGGGGACTACGAGCAGTACTTC.